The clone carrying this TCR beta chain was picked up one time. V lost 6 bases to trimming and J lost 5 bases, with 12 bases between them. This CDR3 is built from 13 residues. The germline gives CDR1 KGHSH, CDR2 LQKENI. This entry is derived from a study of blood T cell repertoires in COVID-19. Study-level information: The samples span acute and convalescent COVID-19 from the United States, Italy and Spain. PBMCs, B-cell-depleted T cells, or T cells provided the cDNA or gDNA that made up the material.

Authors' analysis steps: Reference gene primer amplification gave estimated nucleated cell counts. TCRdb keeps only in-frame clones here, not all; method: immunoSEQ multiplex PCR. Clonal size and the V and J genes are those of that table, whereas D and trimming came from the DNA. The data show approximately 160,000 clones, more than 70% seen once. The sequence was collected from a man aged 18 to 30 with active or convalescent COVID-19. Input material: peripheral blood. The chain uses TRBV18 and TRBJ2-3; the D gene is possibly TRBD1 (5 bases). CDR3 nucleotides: TGTGCCAGCTCCCAACAGGACGGAGATACGCAGTATTTT. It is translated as CASSQQDGDTQYF. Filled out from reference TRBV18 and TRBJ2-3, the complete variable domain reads NAGVMQNPRHLVRRRGQEARLRCSPMKGHSHVYWYRQLPEEGLKFMVYLQKENIIDESGMPKERFSAEFPKEGPSILRIQQVVRGDSAAYFCASSQQDGDTQYFGPGTRLTVL.